The 4 T cell receptor beta chains below come from one sample, sequenced in a study of blood T cells in healthy people across ages. Combining a sample-barcoded 5' primer with a J-beta primer mix, a second PCR ran for roughly 6 to 12 cycles. TCRdb re-called the 5' RACE reads with MiXCR, one entry per CDR3 protein. Of about 1.5 million distinct CDR3 sequences detected, approximately 43% appear once; the ten largest clones hold about 3.8%. The sample consisted of blood. The receptors were gathered from a woman between 18 and 30 years old in good health.

The chain has TRBV20-1 and TRBJ1-2; D is uncertain. Germline V gene sequence: CDR1 DFQATT, CDR2 SNEGSKA (reference sequence). Deletions cut 6 bases from V and 1 base from J, with 6 bases between. The CDR3 contains 11 residues. CDR3 residues: CSAELNYGYTF. CDR3 DNA sequence: TGCAGTGCCGAACTTAACTATGGCTACACCTTC.

The chain employs TRBV7-9 and TRBJ1-1; no clear D gene. Trimming took 5 bases from V and 10 from J, leaving 17 bases between them. Germline assignment: CDR1 SEHNR and CDR2 FQNEAQ (reference sequence). There are 13 residues in the CDR3. DNA for the CDR3: TGTGCCAGCAGCCCTTTACCCGGGCGGATAGCTTTCTTT. Translating it yields CASSPLPGRIAFF.

V gene TRBV10-3 combines with J gene TRBJ2-1; 8 bases line up with TRBD2. The V gene end was trimmed by 5 bases and the J gene end by 4 bases; junction bases not matched to a gene: 16. The length of the CDR3 is 18 residues. Germline CDR1 and CDR2: ENHRY and SYGVKD. CDR3 in DNA: TGTGCCATCAGTAGATTTGACGGGAGCGGGGGATCTTACAATGAGCAGTTCTTC. Translated: CAISRFDGSGGSYNEQFF.

This clonotype was detected a few times. The chain's CDR3 is CASSPHIQETQYF. Written as DNA, the CDR3 is TGTGCCAGCAGCCCACACATCCAAGAGACCCAGTACTTC. The genes are TRBV6-5 and TRBJ2-5; D is unresolved. Germline V gene sequence: CDR1 MNHEY, CDR2 SVGAGI. Trimming took off 6 bases at V and 1 base at J, with 9 bases between the two ends. This CDR3 comprises 13 residues.